This record concerns one TCR beta chain sequence. Its antigen is undetermined. The entry originates in a study of cytomegalovirus exposure and HLA in healthy donors. General study results and limits: In a later analysis, an Asian-associated ancestry cluster reportedly showed fewer N-insertions than the 666-donor mean. DRB1 showed the most TCR associations and HLA-C the fewest in a later analysis, as rates varied by HLA locus. Roughly uniform depth of sequencing across donors was assumed in presence/absence analyses.

The CDR3 is 16 residues long. Germline lookup yields CDR1 GTSNPN and CDR2 SVGIG (reference sequence). The study ran its PCR with 60 Vbeta and 13 Jbeta primers. Profiling relied on immunoSEQ multiplex PCR, and the TCRdb table lists in-frame clones only, not all of them. The table lists 110,000 or so clones, roughly four fifths of them singletons. The J gene is TRBJ2-5, the V gene TRBV30; the match to TRBD1 covers 7 bases. The tail of the sequence fits TRBJ2-7 better, so the J call may be wrong. The TCR was taken from a man between 35 and 55 years old in good health and CMV-seronegative. The sequencing input was PBMCs. The CDR3 DNA follows: TGTGCCTGGAGTCCACCGACAGGGTTCGGTGTGTACGAGCAGTACTTC. It encodes CAWSPPTGFGVYEQYF.